The 28 T cell receptor beta chains reported below all come from one sample, sequenced in a study of early T cells in non-severe SARS-CoV-2 infection. TCRdb re-called the 5' RACE reads with MiXCR, one entry per CDR3 protein. In the table there are roughly 69,000 distinct CDR3 sequences, about 9.1% of which are singletons. Specimen: whole blood, collected at baseline. The receptors originated from an adult who was a healthcare worker with PCR-confirmed SARS-CoV-2 infection or an uninfected control (not recorded which).

The gene calls are TRBV28 and TRBJ1-5; TRBD1 matches 10 bases. Germline V lookup: CDR1 MDHEN, CDR2 SYDVKM. This CDR3 is built from 20 residues. The junction had 14 bases not matched to a gene; V was cut back by 3 bases and J by 0 bases. The CDR3 bases are TGTGCCAGCAGTTTGCCTCGGATCGGACAGGGGGAACATAGCAATCAGCCCCAGCATTTT. Amino acid sequence: CASSLPRIGQGEHSNQPQHF. The full variable domain, its missing parts supplied by reference TRBV28 and TRBJ1-5, is DVKVTQSSRYLVKRTGEKVFLECVQDMDHENMFWYRQDPGLGLRLIYFSYDVKMKEKGDIPEGYSVSREKKERFSLILESASTNQTSMYLCASSLPRIGQGEHSNQPQHFGDGTRLSIL.

The chain carries TRBV29-1 and TRBJ1-1; the D is unclear. The CDR3 covers 10 residues. Germline loops: CDR1 SQVTM, CDR2 ANQGSEA. The V and J ends lost 7 bases and 11 bases respectively, with 14 bases between them. The CDR3 sequence is CSDGEVSAFF. Here the CDR3 DNA reads TGCAGCGATGGAGAGGTTAGTGCTTTCTTT.

With respect to this clonotype: In this CDR3 the conserved last residue, phenylalanine or tryptophan, is missing, so a read error is likely. The chain employs TRBV18 and TRBJ1-1; TRBD1 matches 9 bases. V shed 0 bases and J 2 bases; nucleotides not matched to a gene: 1. CDR1 is KGHSH and CDR2 is LQKENI in the germline V gene. CDR3 length: 15 amino acids. The chain's CDR3 is CASSPPGQGNTEAFL. Here the CDR3 DNA reads TGTGCCAGCTCACCACCGGGACAGGGAAACACTGAAGCTTTCTTA.

This chain's CDR3 is CASSDSGSADTQYF. CDR3 nucleotides: TGCGCCAGCAGCGATAGTGGTTCCGCAGATACGCAGTATTTT. The gene calls are TRBV5-1 and TRBJ2-3; D is unclear. Germline V gene lookup returns CDR1 SGHRS and CDR2 YFSETQ. Trimming stripped 4 bases from V and 4 bases from J, with 13 bases between. The CDR3 totals 14 residues.

This clonotype appeared a few times. The chain carries TRBV9 and TRBJ2-5, with TRBD2 matching 9 bases. This CDR3 is built from 16 residues. The V segment lost 0 bases and the J segment 0 bases; nucleotides outside the gene matches: 3. CDR1 is SGDLS, CDR2 YYNGEE, per germline. The CDR3 DNA sequence: TGTGCCAGCAGCGTAGTGTCTAGCGGGAACCAAGAGACCCAGTACTTC. It specifies CASSVVSSGNQETQYF.

This clonotype was counted between two and nine times. The chain has TRBV12-3 or TRBV12-4 and TRBJ2-1; 10 nucleotides align to TRBD2. The V segment lost 3 bases and the J segment 4 bases; nucleotides outside the gene matches: 3. The CDR3 runs 15 residues. The CDR3 loop reads CASSLSGRAYNEQFF. The CDR3 DNA sequence: TGTGCCAGCAGTTTGAGCGGGAGGGCGTACAATGAGCAGTTCTTC.

The genes are TRBV18 and TRBJ2-1; possibly TRBD1 for D (6 bases). V dropped 0 bases and J dropped 10 bases, with 16 bases sitting between them. The germline V gene encodes CDR1 KGHSH and CDR2 LQKENI. The CDR3 has 15 residues. CDR3 sequence reads: CASSPPGTRGVEQFF. The DNA for the CDR3 is TGTGCCAGCTCACCACCGGGGACAAGGGGTGTAGAGCAGTTCTTC.

On this clonotype itself: This may arise from a read error, as a much more abundant clone is one base away. The CDR3 loop reads CRAPTNRDGNTEAFF. CDR3 in DNA: TGCAGAGCCCCAACCAACAGGGACGGGAACACTGAAGCTTTCTTT. This chain joins TRBV20-1 and TRBJ1-1; the D gene is possibly TRBD1 (6 bases). This CDR3 is 15 amino acids long. From germline, CDR1 is DFQATT and CDR2 SNEGSKA (reference sequence).

The chain has TRBV6-6 and TRBJ2-2, with D tentatively TRBD1 (7 bases). The V gene's germline CDR1 is MNHNY and CDR2 SVGAGI (reference sequence). Trimming stripped 6 bases from V and 5 bases from J, with 16 bases between. This CDR3 is 15 amino acids long. CDR3 in amino acids: CASSWATGRTGELFF. The CDR3 bases are TGTGCCAGCAGCTGGGCGACAGGGAGGACCGGGGAGCTGTTTTTT.

This clonotype was counted ten times or more. The CDR3 DNA follows: TGTGCCAGCAGTTTTTTCGGAAGGGGTGGTGAAAAACTGTTTTTT. Protein: CASSFFGRGGEKLFF. The rearrangement uses TRBV28 and TRBJ1-4, with D possibly TRBD1 on 5 matching bases. Germline loops: CDR1 MDHEN, CDR2 SYDVKM. This CDR3 has 15 amino acids. V was pared by 3 bases and J by 7 bases, with 15 bases between.

J is TRBJ2-7 and V is TRBV28; no firm D call. CDR1 MDHEN and CDR2 SYDVKM come from the germline V gene. The CDR3 loop spans 14 amino acids. V was shortened by 5 bases and J by 0 bases, with 11 bases between the two germline ends. CDR3 in DNA: TGTGCCAGCAGTCCAGCGACCCCCTCCTACGAGCAGTACTTC. Residues: CASSPATPSYEQYF.

This clonotype appeared a few times. The chain uses TRBV7-2 and TRBJ2-1; no firm D call. CDR3 length: 14 residues. Germline V gene sequence: CDR1 SGHTA, CDR2 FQGNSA. V lost 3 bases and J 5 bases, leaving 11 bases between the germline ends. The CDR3 loop is CASSFAFTDNEQFF. DNA of the CDR3: TGTGCCAGCAGCTTTGCTTTTACTGACAATGAGCAGTTCTTC.

Only a few counts were recorded for this clonotype. The chain has TRBV5-1 and TRBJ2-7; 8 bases are shared with TRBD1. V gave up 3 bases and J gave up 5 bases; unmatched junction bases: 4. Germline V gives CDR1 SGHRS, CDR2 YFSETQ. CDR3 size: 13 residues. Here the CDR3 reads CASSSWTGNEQYF. DNA of the CDR3: TGCGCCAGCAGCTCGTGGACAGGGAACGAGCAGTACTTC.

This clonotype occurred a few times. This chain joins TRBV2 and TRBJ2-1; D may match TRBD1 or TRBD2 (5 bases each). V lost 9 bases and J 6 bases, leaving 15 bases between the germline ends. This CDR3 comprises 13 residues. Looked up from germline, CDR1 is SNHLY and CDR2 is FYNNEI. CDR3 DNA: TGTGCCAGAAGGGGACCCAAATCCAATGAGCAGTTCTTC. Translation gives CARRGPKSNEQFF.

There are a few counts of this clonotype. The CDR3 DNA reads as TGCGCCAGCAATCCAGCGGGAGGGCCTGGTGAGCAGTTCTTC. This translates into CASNPAGGPGEQFF. The chain recombines TRBV5-1 with TRBJ2-1, with TRBD2 matching over 10 bases. In germline, CDR1 is SGHRS, CDR2 YFSETQ. V shed 6 bases, J shed 9 bases, and the junction held 9 bases outside the gene matches. The CDR3 has 14 residues.

This clonotype was observed at least ten times. The CDR3 nucleotides read TGTGCCAGCAGTTTGAAGACATCGAACACTGAAGCTTTCTTT. It encodes CASSLKTSNTEAFF. The chain couples TRBV28 to TRBJ1-1; D not resolved. Trimming left V 3 bases short and J 1 base short, with 9 bases between. The CDR3 length is 14 residues. Germline V CDR1 and CDR2: MDHEN, SYDVKM.

The chain has TRBV24-1 and TRBJ2-3; D possibly corresponds to TRBD2 (6 bases). V shed 9 bases and J shed 2 bases, with 14 bases lying between them. The CDR3 is 14 residues long. The germline V gene has CDR1 KGHDR and CDR2 SFDVKD. The chain's CDR3 is CATAISGITDTQYF. The CDR3 nucleotides are TGTGCCACCGCAATTAGCGGAATCACAGATACGCAGTATTTT.

In this sample, this clonotype turned up a few times. The chain joins TRBV7-2 to TRBJ2-2; 7 nucleotides align to TRBD2. Germline V gene data show CDR1 as SGHTA and CDR2 as FQGNSA. The CDR3 runs 14 residues. V shed 6 bases and J 4 bases; nucleotides not matched to a gene: 5. The CDR3 nucleotides read TGTGCCAGCAGGCCCCGGGGGGTCACCGGGGAGCTGTTTTTT. Translated: CASRPRGVTGELFF.

This clonotype has at least ten counts. CDR3 sequence reads: CACDRSRRQPQHF. The CDR3 DNA sequence: TGTGCCTGCGACAGGTCAAGGCGTCAGCCCCAGCATTTT. This chain uses TRBV30 with TRBJ1-5; TRBD1 might be the D (6 bases). The length of the CDR3 is 13 residues. CDR1 GTSNPN and CDR2 SVGIG come from the germline V gene (reference sequence). The V and J ends lost 6 bases and 6 bases respectively, with 15 bases between them.

This clonotype showed up many times. The chain is built from TRBV7-2 and TRBJ2-7, with D possibly matching TRBD2 (6 bases). CDR1 is SGHTA and CDR2 is FQGNSA in the germline V gene. The length of the CDR3 is 15 residues. Between the trimmed V and J ends, which lost 5 bases and 0 bases, there was a span of 14 bases. The CDR3 here is CASSHGTPSSYEQYF. The CDR3 DNA reads TGTGCCAGCAGCCACGGGACTCCCAGCTCCTACGAGCAGTACTTC.

V is TRBV28 and J is TRBJ2-2, with D maybe TRBD1 (6 bases). The germline gives CDR1 MDHEN, CDR2 SYDVKM. The ends were cut back, 7 bases at V and 4 bases at J, with 19 bases in the middle. CDR3 length: 16 amino acids. In DNA form, the CDR3 reads TGTGCCAGCACACCTCCTCTAGGACAGAGCACCGGGGAGCTGTTTTTT. Translation gives CASTPPLGQSTGELFF.

This clonotype was found many times. The chain couples TRBV6-1 to TRBJ1-2, with D perhaps TRBD1 (5 bases). CDR3 length: 13 residues. Trimming left V 0 bases short and J 8 bases short, with 10 bases between. Per the germline V gene, CDR1 is MNHNS and CDR2 is SASEGT. As DNA, the CDR3 is TGTGCCAGCAGTGAAGCGGGTCAGGGCGGCTACACCTTC. Translated, it gives CASSEAGQGGYTF.

This clonotype has a count of ten or more. The J gene is TRBJ1-2, the V gene TRBV7-9; D is ambiguous. The V end lost 5 bases, the J end lost 7 bases, and 17 bases lay between the germline ends. Germline V gene sequence: CDR1 SEHNR, CDR2 FQNEAQ (reference sequence). The CDR3 loop spans 14 amino acids. CDR3 sequence: CASSPGGIQLGYTF. DNA of the CDR3: TGTGCCAGCAGCCCGGGAGGTATTCAACTTGGCTACACCTTC.

The CDR3 DNA is TGCAGCGTGATGGGACAGCCGAACACTGAAGCTTTCTTT. Protein product: CSVMGQPNTEAFF. V and J are TRBV29-1 and TRBJ1-1, with 7 bases that match TRBD1. J lost 1 base, V lost 6 bases, and 5 bases had no gene match. Germline-derived CDR1 and CDR2 are SQVTM and ANQGSEA. The CDR3 has 13 residues.

The V gene is TRBV6-5, the J gene TRBJ1-2; D perhaps matches TRBD1 (5 bases). Per the germline V gene, CDR1 is MNHEY and CDR2 is SVGAGI. Trimming pared 5 bases from V and 4 bases from J, leaving 14 bases between. The CDR3 has 14 residues. CDR3 in DNA: TGTGCCAGCAGTACCGGGACGGCTTTCTATGGCTACACCTTC. Its protein is CASSTGTAFYGYTF.

In this sample, this clonotype is medium-sized. The rearrangement links TRBV7-2 to TRBJ2-2, with D possibly TRBD1 on 5 matching bases. V shed 3 bases and J shed 2 bases, with 10 bases lying between them. The CDR3 is 15 amino acids. Germline V gene lookup returns CDR1 SGHTA and CDR2 FQGNSA. CDR3 loop: CASSFTDRNTGELFF. The CDR3 coding sequence is TGTGCCAGCAGCTTCACCGACAGAAACACCGGGGAGCTGTTTTTT.

The table lists this clonotype with a few counts. V and J are TRBV4-1 and TRBJ2-1, with D unresolved. This CDR3 is built from 17 residues. The V gene lost 4 bases and the J gene lost 0 bases, with 16 bases spanning the gap. Germline V gives CDR1 MGHRA, CDR2 YSYEKL. Written as DNA, the CDR3 is TGCGCCAGCAGCCCTCATCCCGCACCATCCTCCTACAATGAGCAGTTCTTC. This sequence encodes CASSPHPAPSSYNEQFF.

The table lists this clonotype with a few counts. This chain uses TRBV28 with TRBJ2-1, with D uncertain. The CDR3 has 13 amino acids. Germline CDR1 reads MDHEN; CDR2 reads SYDVKM. Trimming took 2 bases from V and 12 from J, leaving 14 bases between them. In DNA, the CDR3 is TGTGCCAGCAGTTTAGGCTCTACCGGACGGCAGTTCTTC. This gives the protein CASSLGSTGRQFF.